The clone carrying this T cell receptor (beta chain) was seen at least ten times. The data derive from a study of T-cell reconstitution after alpha-beta-depleted transplantation in children. Using unique molecular identifiers, the investigators prepared the TCRbeta library. Each CDR3 protein gets one entry after TCRdb re-called the PCR reads with MiXCR. The sample holds around 250,000 distinct CDR3 sequences; over 8% are singletons and the top ten take around 10%. The CDR3 spans 17 residues. CDR1 is SGHRS and CDR2 is YFSETQ in the germline V gene. Losses at the gene ends were 4 bases for V and 6 bases for J; bases not matched to a gene: 13.

Source: PBMCs from the stem cell graft donor, taken from the stem cell graft. The receptor's source is a human donor who donated a stem cell graft to a child with SCID. The chain joins TRBV5-1 to TRBJ2-1; 10 bases map to TRBD2. Written as DNA, the CDR3 is TGCGCCAGCAGCCTCCTTTCACTAGCGGGGCCGCTCAATGAGCAGTTCTTC. It encodes CASSLLSLAGPLNEQFF.